This T cell receptor (beta chain) was captured in a study of blood T cells in healthy people across ages. V shed 4 bases and J 3 bases; nucleotides not matched to a gene: 7. There are 15 residues in the CDR3. The germline CDR1 and CDR2 sequences are SGDLS and YYNGEE. Study-wide points: Greater diversity and more naive CD4+ cells were seen in long-lived donors than in aged donors.

This clonotype was recorded at least ten times. Its antigen is still unknown. Then a second PCR, running about 7 to 11 cycles, was carried out with a sample-barcoded 5' primer and a J-beta primer mix. TCRdb recomputed calls from the 5' RACE reads with MiXCR, one row per CDR3 protein. The sample gives over 500,000 distinct CDR3 sequences, roughly half of which show up once; around an eighth is in the top ten. Sequenced: blood. The clonotype originates from a woman older than 75 in good health. The V and J genes are TRBV9 and TRBJ2-7, with 10 bases identical to TRBD2. The CDR3 region has the DNA TGTGCCAGCAGCACCGCTAGCGGGAGTGTCTACGAGCAGTACTTC. Protein: CASSTASGSVYEQYF.